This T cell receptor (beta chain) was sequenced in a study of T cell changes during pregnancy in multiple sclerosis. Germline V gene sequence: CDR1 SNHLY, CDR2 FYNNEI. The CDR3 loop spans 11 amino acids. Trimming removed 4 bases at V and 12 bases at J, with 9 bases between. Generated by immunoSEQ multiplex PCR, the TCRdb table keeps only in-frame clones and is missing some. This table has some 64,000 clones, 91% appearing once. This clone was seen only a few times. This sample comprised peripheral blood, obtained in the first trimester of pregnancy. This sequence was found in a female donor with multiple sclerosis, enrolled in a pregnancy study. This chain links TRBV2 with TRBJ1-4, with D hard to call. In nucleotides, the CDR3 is TGTGCCAGCAGTGGGTTCTCGGAACTGTTTTTT. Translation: CASSGFSELFF.